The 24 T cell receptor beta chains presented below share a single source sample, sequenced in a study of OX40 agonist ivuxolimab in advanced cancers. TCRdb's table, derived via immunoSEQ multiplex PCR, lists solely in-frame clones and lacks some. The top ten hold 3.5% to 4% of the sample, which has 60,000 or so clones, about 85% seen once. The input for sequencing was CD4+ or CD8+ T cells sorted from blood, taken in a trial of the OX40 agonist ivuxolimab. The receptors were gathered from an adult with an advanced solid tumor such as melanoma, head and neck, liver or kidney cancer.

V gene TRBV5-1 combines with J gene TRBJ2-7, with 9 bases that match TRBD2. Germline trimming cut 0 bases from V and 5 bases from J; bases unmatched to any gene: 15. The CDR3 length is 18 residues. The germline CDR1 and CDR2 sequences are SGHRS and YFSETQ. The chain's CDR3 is CASSLGSGLAGPSHEQYF. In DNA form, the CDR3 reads TGCGCCAGCAGCTTGGGGAGTGGGCTAGCGGGACCAAGCCACGAGCAGTACTTC.

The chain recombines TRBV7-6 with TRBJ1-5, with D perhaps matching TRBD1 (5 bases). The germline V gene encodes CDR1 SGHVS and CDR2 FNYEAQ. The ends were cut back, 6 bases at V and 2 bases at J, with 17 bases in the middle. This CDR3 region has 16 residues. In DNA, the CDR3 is TGTGCCAGCAGTTTGGGGCCGGGTATGGGCAATCAGCCCCAGCATTTT. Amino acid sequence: CASSLGPGMGNQPQHF.

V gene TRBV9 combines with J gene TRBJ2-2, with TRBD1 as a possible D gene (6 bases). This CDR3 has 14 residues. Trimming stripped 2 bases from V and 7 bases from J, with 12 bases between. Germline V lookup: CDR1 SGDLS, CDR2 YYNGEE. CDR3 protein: CASSVAGAVGELFF. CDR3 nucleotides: TGTGCCAGCAGCGTGGCAGGGGCGGTCGGGGAGCTGTTTTTT.

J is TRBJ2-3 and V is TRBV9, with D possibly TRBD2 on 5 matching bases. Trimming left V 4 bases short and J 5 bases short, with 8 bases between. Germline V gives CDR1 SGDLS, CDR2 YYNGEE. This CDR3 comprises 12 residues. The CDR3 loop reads CASSPEGDTQYF. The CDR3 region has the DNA TGTGCCAGCAGCCCCGAGGGAGATACGCAGTATTTT.

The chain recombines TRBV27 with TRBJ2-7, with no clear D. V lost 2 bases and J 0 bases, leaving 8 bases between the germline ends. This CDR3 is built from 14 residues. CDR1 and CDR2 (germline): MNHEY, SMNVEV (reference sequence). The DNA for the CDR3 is TGTGCCAGCAGTTTAAGTCAGTACTCCTACGAGCAGTACTTC. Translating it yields CASSLSQYSYEQYF.

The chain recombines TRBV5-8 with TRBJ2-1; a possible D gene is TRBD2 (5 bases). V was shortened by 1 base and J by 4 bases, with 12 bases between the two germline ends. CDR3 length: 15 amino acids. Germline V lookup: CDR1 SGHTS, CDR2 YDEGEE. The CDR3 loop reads CASSLTPGYYNEQFF. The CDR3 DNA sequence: TGTGCCAGCAGCTTGACCCCGGGATATTACAATGAGCAGTTCTTC.

CDR3 sequence reads: CASSTGTGVYGYTF. CDR3 coding DNA: TGTGCCAGCAGCACCGGGACAGGAGTCTATGGCTACACCTTC. The J gene is TRBJ1-2, the V gene TRBV7-9; 8 positions agree with TRBD1. Unmatched junction bases numbered 6, after V lost 5 bases and J lost 4 bases. The CDR3 consists of 14 residues. The V gene's germline CDR1 is SEHNR and CDR2 FQNEAQ (reference sequence).

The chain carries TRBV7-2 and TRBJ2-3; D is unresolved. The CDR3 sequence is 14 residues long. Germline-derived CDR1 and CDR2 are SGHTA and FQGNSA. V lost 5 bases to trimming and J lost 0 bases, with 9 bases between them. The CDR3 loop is CASSQTISTDTQYF. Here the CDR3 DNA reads TGTGCCAGCAGCCAGACAATTAGCACAGATACGCAGTATTTT.

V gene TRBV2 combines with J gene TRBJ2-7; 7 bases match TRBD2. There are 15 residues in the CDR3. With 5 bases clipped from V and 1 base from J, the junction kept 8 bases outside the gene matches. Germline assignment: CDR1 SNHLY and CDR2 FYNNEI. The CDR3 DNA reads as TGTGCCAGCAGTCCTAAGCGGGATTTGTCCTACGAGCAGTACTTC. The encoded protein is CASSPKRDLSYEQYF.

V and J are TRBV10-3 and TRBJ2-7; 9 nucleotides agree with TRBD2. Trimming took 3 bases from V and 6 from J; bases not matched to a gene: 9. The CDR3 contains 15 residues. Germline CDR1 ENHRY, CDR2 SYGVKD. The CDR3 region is CAISESREGPGEQYF. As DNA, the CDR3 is TGTGCCATCAGTGAATCGCGGGAGGGCCCAGGCGAGCAGTACTTC.

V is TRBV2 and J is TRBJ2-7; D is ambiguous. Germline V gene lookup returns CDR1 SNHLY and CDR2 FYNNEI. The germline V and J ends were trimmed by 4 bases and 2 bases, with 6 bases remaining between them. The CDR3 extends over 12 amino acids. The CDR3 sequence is CASSVFTYEQYF. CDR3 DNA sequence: TGTGCCAGCAGTGTTTTTACCTACGAGCAGTACTTC.

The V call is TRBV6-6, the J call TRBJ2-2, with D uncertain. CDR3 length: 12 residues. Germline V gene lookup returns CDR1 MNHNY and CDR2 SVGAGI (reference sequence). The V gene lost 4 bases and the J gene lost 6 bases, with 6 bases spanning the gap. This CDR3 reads CASSSRPGELFF. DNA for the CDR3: TGTGCCAGCAGTTCAAGACCCGGGGAGCTGTTTTTT.

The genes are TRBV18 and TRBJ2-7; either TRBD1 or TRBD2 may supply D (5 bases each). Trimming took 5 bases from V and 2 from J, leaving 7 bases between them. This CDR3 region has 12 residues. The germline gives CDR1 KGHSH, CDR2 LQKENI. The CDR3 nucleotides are TGTGCCAGCTCAGAGGGGACCTACGAGCAGTACTTC. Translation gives CASSEGTYEQYF.

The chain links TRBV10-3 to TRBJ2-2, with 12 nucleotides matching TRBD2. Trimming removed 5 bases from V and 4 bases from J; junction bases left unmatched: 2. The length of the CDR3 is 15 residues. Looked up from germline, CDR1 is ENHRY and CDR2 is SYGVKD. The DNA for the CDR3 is TGTGCCATCAGTCAGACTAGCGGGGGCACCGGGGAGCTGTTTTTT. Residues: CAISQTSGGTGELFF.

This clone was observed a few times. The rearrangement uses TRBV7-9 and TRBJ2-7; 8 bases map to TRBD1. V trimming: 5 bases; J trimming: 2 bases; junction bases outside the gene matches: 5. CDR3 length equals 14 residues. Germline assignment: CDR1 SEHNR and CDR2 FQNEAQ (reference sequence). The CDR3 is CASSKRTGPYEQYF. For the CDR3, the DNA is TGTGCCAGCAGCAAGCGGACAGGGCCCTACGAGCAGTACTTC.

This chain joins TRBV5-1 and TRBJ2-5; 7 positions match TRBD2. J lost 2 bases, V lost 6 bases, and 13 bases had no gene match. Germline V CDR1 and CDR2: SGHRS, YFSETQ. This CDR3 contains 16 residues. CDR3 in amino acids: CASTPEVGRGQETQYF. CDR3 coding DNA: TGCGCCAGCACTCCTGAGGTGGGGAGGGGTCAAGAGACCCAGTACTTC.

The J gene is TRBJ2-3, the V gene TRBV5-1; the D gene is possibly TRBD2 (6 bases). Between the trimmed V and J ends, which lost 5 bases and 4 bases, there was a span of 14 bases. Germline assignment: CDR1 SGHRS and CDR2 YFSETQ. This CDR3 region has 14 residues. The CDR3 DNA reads TGCGCCAGCAGTGGGGCGGGAATCGCAGATACGCAGTATTTT. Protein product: CASSGAGIADTQYF.

The CDR3 here is CASSFPWGPGANVLTF. The CDR3 nucleotides read TGTGCCAGCAGTTTCCCTTGGGGTCCTGGGGCCAACGTCCTGACTTTC. The rearrangement joins TRBV28 to TRBJ2-6, with unresolved D. The V gene's germline CDR1 is MDHEN and CDR2 SYDVKM. The CDR3 length is 16 residues. Trimming shortened V by 3 bases and J by 2 bases, and 11 bases separated the two germline ends.

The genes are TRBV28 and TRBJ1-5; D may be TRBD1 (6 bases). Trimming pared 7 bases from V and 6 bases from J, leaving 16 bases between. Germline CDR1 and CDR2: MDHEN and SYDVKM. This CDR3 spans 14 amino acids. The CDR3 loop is CASNSQGLGQPQHF. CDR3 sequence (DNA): TGTGCCAGCAACTCACAGGGTTTAGGTCAGCCCCAGCATTTT.

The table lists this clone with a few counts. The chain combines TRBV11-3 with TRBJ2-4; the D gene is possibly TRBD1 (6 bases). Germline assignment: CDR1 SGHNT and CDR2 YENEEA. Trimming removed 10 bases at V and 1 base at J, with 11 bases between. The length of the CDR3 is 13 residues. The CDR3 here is CATLDRAKNIQYF. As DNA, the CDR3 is TGTGCCACCCTCGACAGGGCCAAAAACATTCAGTACTTC.

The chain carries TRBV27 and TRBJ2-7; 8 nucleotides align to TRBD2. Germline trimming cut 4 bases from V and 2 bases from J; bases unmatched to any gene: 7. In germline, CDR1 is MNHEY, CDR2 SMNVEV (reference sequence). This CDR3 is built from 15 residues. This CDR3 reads CASSYKAGVAYEQYF. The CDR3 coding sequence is TGTGCCAGCAGTTACAAAGCGGGAGTCGCCTACGAGCAGTACTTC.

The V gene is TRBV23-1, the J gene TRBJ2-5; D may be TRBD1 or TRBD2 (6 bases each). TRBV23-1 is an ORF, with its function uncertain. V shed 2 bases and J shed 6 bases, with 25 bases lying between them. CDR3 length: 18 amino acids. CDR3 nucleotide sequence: TGCGCCAGCAGTCAACCGGAGAAACGTTTTGGGGGGCCCAAGACCCAGTACTTC. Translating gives CASSQPEKRFGGPKTQYF.

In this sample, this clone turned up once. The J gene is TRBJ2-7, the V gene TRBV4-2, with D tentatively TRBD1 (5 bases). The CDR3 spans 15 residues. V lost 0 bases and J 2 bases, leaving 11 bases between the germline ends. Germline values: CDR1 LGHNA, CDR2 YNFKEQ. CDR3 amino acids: CASSQDPDSPYEQYF. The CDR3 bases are TGTGCCAGCAGCCAAGACCCTGACAGTCCCTACGAGCAGTACTTC.

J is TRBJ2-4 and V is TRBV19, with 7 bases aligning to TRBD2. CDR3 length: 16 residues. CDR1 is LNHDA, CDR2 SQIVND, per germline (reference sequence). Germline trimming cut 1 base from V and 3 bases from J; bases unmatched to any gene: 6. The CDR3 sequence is CASSIVSAGFKNIQYF. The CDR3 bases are TGTGCCAGTAGTATAGTCTCAGCGGGATTCAAAAACATTCAGTACTTC.